This TCR beta chain appears in the sequencing data of a study of T cell repertoires in cytomegalovirus infection. Study-level background: CMV epitopes used comprised recently identified HLA-C-restricted ones and well-studied HLA-B-restricted ones. Regarding the study as a whole: The ex vivo response was dominated by HLA-C-restricted CMV-specific TCR beta clonotypes.

The CDR3 has 13 residues. The V end was cut by 2 bases, the J end by 3 bases, with 7 bases between. Germline-derived CDR1 and CDR2 are MGHRA and YSYEKL. This clonotype was seen more than once but under ten times. Its antigen is currently unknown. TCRdb re-analysed the reads in MiXCR, keeping a single row per CDR3 protein. The sample carries about 920,000 distinct CDR3 sequences, about a third recorded once. The input for sequencing was cultured CD8+ T cells from PBMCs, taken from culture after CMV antigen stimulation. This chain uses TRBV4-1 with TRBJ1-1; perhaps TRBD1 as D (5 bases). The receptor's source is a human donor in good health (CMV status not recorded). Some clones in this sample may be carry-over from other donors' samples. The CDR3 loop is CASSQLGDTEAFF. The CDR3 nucleotides are TGCGCCAGCAGCCAACTGGGGGACACTGAAGCTTTCTTT.